This TCR beta chain is from a study of control samples from healthy donors and cancer patients. The V end lost 9 bases, the J end lost 8 bases, and 18 bases lay between the germline ends. The CDR3 loop spans 13 amino acids. Germline V CDR1 and CDR2: KGHDR, SFDVKD. Sequencing used immunoSEQ multiplex PCR; TCRdb keeps in-frame clones, though not all of them. Among approximately 100,000 clones, more than 90% were seen once, and the ten largest hold about 3%. Sequenced material: blood. The receptor's source is a human donor in good health. The donor label of this sample is uncertain. The chain carries TRBV24-1 and TRBJ1-2; the D is unclear. This chain's CDR3 is CATAKGSAGGYTF. DNA of the CDR3: TGTGCCACCGCCAAGGGCAGCGCTGGAGGCTACACCTTC.